This T cell receptor (beta chain) appears in the sequencing data of a study of response to subunit inactivated influenza vaccine. This clonotype showed up many times. Each CDR3 protein is one row after TCRdb ran MiXCR on the RT-PCR reads. The table includes about 700,000 distinct CDR3 sequences, more than 11% detected once. CDR1 MNHEY and CDR2 SMNVEV come from the germline V gene (reference sequence). There are 13 residues in the CDR3. The germline V and J ends were trimmed by 8 bases and 4 bases, with 13 bases remaining between them. The chain has TRBV27 and TRBJ2-3; D is undetermined. The clonotype originates from a man in his forties or fifties who received an inactivated influenza vaccine. The sequences come from PBMCs from blood, collected approximately 15 days before vaccination. The CDR3 region is CASRRLSADTQYF. CDR3 in DNA: TGTGCCAGCCGTCGGCTATCGGCAGATACGCAGTATTTT.